The next 7 T cell receptor beta chains were all read from a single sample in a study of early T cells in non-severe SARS-CoV-2 infection (dated by TCRdb to the early 2020s). Receptors were amplified or captured by 5' RACE. Sequencing was carried out with a NextSeq 500. TCRdb's own reprocessing of the public reads used fastp at Q25 and MiXCR and kept productive beta chains. Identical CDR3 protein sequences are pooled into one entry, listed with their most common genes and DNA. Present in this sample are 80,000 to 95,000 distinct CDR3 sequences, around 15% of which were seen just once. 9.5% to 12% of the sample belongs to the ten largest clones. The sequenced material came from whole blood. These receptors all stem from an adult who was a healthcare worker with PCR-confirmed SARS-CoV-2 infection or an uninfected control (not recorded which).

The J gene is TRBJ1-1, the V gene TRBV29-1, with 10 bases identical to TRBD1. Germline CDR1 reads SQVTM; CDR2 reads ANQGSEA. V lost 7 bases to trimming and J lost 2 bases; unmatched junction nucleotides: 4. The CDR3 extends over 13 amino acids. The chain's CDR3 is CSAATGGNTEAFF. The CDR3 DNA reads TGCAGCGCCGCGACAGGGGGCAACACTGAAGCTTTCTTT.

This clonotype was seen a handful of times. The genes are TRBV28 and TRBJ1-1; D not resolved. CDR1 and CDR2 (germline): MDHEN, SYDVKM. V was trimmed by 6 bases and J by 10 bases, leaving 9 bases between them. This CDR3 has 10 residues. The CDR3 sequence is CASSKRGAFF. The CDR3, as DNA: TGTGCCAGCAGCAAGCGGGGAGCTTTCTTT.

This clonotype has only a few counts. The J gene is TRBJ1-1, the V gene TRBV12-3 or TRBV12-4, with D uncertain. The CDR3 covers 15 residues. The germline V and J ends were trimmed by 2 bases and 0 bases, with 10 bases remaining between them. CDR3 region: CASSLPGLMNTEAFF. The CDR3 DNA is TGTGCCAGCAGTTTACCGGGCCTCATGAACACTGAAGCTTTCTTT.

This clonotype showed up many times. The chain combines TRBV29-1 with TRBJ1-1; tentatively, D is TRBD1 (5 bases). V lost 8 bases and J lost 5, with 18 bases in between. The germline V gene encodes CDR1 SQVTM and CDR2 ANQGSEA. The CDR3 is 13 amino acids. CDR3 DNA: TGCAGCATCCCGGGGCCCTCGGGGACTGAAGCTTTCTTT. Translated: CSIPGPSGTEAFF.

This rearrangement joins TRBV29-1 to TRBJ2-1, with D perhaps matching TRBD1 (6 bases). CDR3 length: 13 residues. CDR1 is SQVTM and CDR2 is ANQGSEA in the germline V gene. V was shortened by 6 bases and J by 3 bases, with 12 bases between the two germline ends. For the CDR3, the DNA is TGCAGCGTCCGACAGGTACTCTACAATGAGCAGTTCTTC. This codes for CSVRQVLYNEQFF.

The CDR3 is CASSSAQASRGFNEQFF. In DNA, the CDR3 is TGTGCCAGCAGTTCGGCCCAAGCGTCGAGGGGTTTCAATGAGCAGTTCTTC. The J gene is TRBJ2-1, the V gene TRBV27; the D call may be TRBD1 or TRBD2 (5 bases each). Between the trimmed V and J ends, which lost 4 bases and 6 bases, there was a span of 22 bases. Germline CDR1 reads MNHEY; CDR2 reads SMNVEV (reference sequence). This CDR3 has 17 amino acids.

This chain links TRBV9 with TRBJ1-2; D perhaps matches TRBD1 (5 bases). Looked up from germline, CDR1 is SGDLS and CDR2 is YYNGEE. V was shortened by 4 bases and J by 8 bases, with 18 bases between the two germline ends. The CDR3 length is 14 residues. The CDR3 loop is CASSPGAGKGGYTF. The CDR3 DNA sequence: TGTGCCAGCAGCCCCGGGGCAGGGAAAGGAGGCTACACCTTC.